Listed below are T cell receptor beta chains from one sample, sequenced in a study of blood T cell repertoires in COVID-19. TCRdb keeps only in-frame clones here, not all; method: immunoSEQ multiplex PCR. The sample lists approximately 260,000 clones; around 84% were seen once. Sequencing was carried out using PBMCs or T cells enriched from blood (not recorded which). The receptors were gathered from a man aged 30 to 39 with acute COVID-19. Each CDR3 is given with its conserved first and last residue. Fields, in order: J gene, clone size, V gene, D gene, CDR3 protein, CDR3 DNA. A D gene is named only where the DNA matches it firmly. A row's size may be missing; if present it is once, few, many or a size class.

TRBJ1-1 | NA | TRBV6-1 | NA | CASSDPGSEKAFF | TGTGCCAGCAGTGATCCGGGAAGCGAGAAAGCTTTCTTT
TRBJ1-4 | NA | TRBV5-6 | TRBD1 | CASSLWRGQGARTNEKLFF | TGTGCCAGCAGCTTGTGGCGGGGACAGGGGGCCCGAACTAATGAAAAACTGTTTTTT
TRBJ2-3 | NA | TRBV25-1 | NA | CASSESRGSGGDTQYF | TGTGCCAGCAGTGAATCAAGGGGGTCGGGGGGAGATACGCAGTATTTT
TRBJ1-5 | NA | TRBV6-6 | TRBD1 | CASRGQGDNQPQHF | TGTGCCAGCAGGGGACAGGGCGATAATCAGCCCCAGCATTTT
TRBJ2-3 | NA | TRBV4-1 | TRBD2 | CASSQEGSGGRLTDTQYF | TGCGCCAGCAGCCAAGAGGGTAGCGGGGGCCGGCTCACAGATACGCAGTATTTT
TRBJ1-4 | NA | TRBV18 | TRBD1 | CASSFGQVATNEKLFF | TGTGCCAGCTCATTCGGACAGGTTGCAACTAATGAAAAACTGTTTTTT
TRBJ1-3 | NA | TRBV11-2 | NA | CASSPFRGGNTIYF | TGTGCCAGCAGCCCGTTCCGGGGGGGAAACACCATATATTTT
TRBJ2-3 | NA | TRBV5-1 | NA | CASRYQGSFTDTQYF | TGTGCCAGCAGGTATCAGGGCAGCTTTACAGATACGCAGTATTTT
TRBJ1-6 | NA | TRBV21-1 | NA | CASSFRDTYSPLHF | TGTGCCAGCAGCTTTAGGGACACTTATTCACCCCTCCACTTT
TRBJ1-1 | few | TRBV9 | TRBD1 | CASSVDRDRWGAFF | TGTGCCAGCAGCGTGGACAGGGACCGTTGGGGTGCTTTCTTT
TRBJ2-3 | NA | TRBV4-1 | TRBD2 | CASRNGLAGVTDTQYF | TGCGCCAGCCGTAACGGGCTAGCGGGGGTCACAGATACGCAGTATTTT
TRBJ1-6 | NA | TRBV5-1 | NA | CASRDPTQALHF | TGTGCCAGCAGGGATCCGACCCAGGCCCTCCACTTT
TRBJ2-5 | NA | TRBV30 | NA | CAWSYRVRETQYF | TGTGCCTGGAGTTACAGGGTTCGGGAGACCCAGTACTTC
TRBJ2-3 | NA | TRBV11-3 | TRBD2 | CASSFGGSMADTQYF | TGTGCCAGCAGCTTCGGCGGGAGTATGGCAGATACGCAGTATTTT
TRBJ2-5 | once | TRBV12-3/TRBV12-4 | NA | CASSLSGVPQYF | TGTGCCAGCAGTTTATCCGGGGTCCCCCAGTACTTC
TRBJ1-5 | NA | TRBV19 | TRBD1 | CASSIRQGVNQPQHF | TGTGCCAGTAGTATAAGACAGGGGGTCAATCAGCCCCAGCATTTT
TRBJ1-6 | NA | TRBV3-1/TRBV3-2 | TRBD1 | CASSPQGQNSPLHF | TGTGCCAGCAGCCCACAGGGGCAGAATTCACCCCTCCACTTT
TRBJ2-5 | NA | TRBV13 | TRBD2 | CASSPNQGLAGGETQYF | TGTGCCAGCAGCCCTAATCAGGGACTAGCGGGAGGTGAGACCCAGTACTTC
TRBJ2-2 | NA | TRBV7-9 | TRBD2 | CASSLRLAGGFTGELFF | TGTGCCAGCAGCTTGAGACTAGCGGGAGGATTCACCGGGGAGCTGTTTTTT
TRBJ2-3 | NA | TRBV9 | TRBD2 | CASSVLAASTDTQYF | TGTGCCAGCAGCGTGCTAGCGGCTAGCACAGATACGCAGTATTTT
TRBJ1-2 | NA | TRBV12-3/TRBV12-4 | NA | CASSFSPGYGYTF | TGTGCCAGCAGTTTTAGTCCTGGCTATGGCTACACCTTC
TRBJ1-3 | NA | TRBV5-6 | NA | CASSLAGDTSGNTIYF | TGTGCCAGCAGCTTGGCAGGTGACACCTCTGGAAACACCATATATTTT
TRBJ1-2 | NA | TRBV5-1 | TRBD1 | CASSGTDRGGDGYTF | TGTGCCAGCAGCGGAACGGACAGGGGAGGAGATGGCTACACCTTC
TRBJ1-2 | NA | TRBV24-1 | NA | CATSDPSGFYGYTF | TGTGCCACCAGTGATCCCTCCGGGTTTTATGGCTACACCTTC
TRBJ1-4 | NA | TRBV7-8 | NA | CASSTRTATNEKLFF | TGTGCCAGCAGCACCCGCACAGCAACTAATGAAAAACTGTTTTTT
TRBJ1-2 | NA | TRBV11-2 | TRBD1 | CASSQPSPGQGRHTF | TGTGCCAGCAGCCAACCGTCCCCGGGACAGGGGCGACACACCTTC
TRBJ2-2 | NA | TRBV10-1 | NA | CASSEGPGGRSPTGELFF | TGCGCCAGCAGTGAAGGACCGGGGGGCCGCTCCCCCACCGGGGAGCTGTTTTTT
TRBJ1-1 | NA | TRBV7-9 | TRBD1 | CASSSQGAGTEAFF | TGTGCCAGCAGCTCACAGGGGGCCGGCACTGAAGCTTTCTTT
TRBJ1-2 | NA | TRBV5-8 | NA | CASSLRSGRLNGYTF | TGTGCCAGCAGCCTCAGGTCCGGGCGACTAAATGGCTACACCTTC
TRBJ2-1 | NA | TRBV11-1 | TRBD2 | CASSRIAGASNEQFF | TGTGCCAGCAGTCGCATAGCGGGAGCCTCCAATGAGCAGTTCTTC
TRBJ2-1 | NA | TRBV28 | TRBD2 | CALTRAGGLMDEQFF | TGTGCCCTCACCAGAGCGGGGGGGCTAATGGATGAGCAGTTCTTC
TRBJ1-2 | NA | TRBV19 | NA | CASSTRVDLGGYTF | TGTGCCAGTAGTACCCGGGTCGACCTCGGGGGCTACACCTTC
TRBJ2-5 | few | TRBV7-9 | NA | CASSRGQRETQYF | TGTGCCAGCAGTAGAGGACAGCGAGAGACCCAGTACTTC
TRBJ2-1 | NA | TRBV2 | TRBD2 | CASKAGLAGGYNEQFF | TGTGCCAGCAAGGCTGGTCTAGCGGGAGGATACAATGAGCAGTTCTTC
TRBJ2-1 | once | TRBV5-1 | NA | CASTLTGYNEQFF | TGTGCCAGCACCCTAACAGGGTACAATGAGCAGTTCTTC
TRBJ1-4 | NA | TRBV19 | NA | CASSTGQRTGEKLFF | TGTGCCAGTAGTACCGGACAGCGGACTGGTGAAAAACTGTTTTTT
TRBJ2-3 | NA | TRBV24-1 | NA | CATSDFASTRPDTQYF | TGTGCCACCAGTGATTTTGCCTCGACTAGGCCAGATACGCAGTATTTT
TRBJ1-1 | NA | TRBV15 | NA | CATSRDGGANTEAFF | TGTGCCACCAGCAGAGATGGAGGAGCGAACACTGAAGCTTTCTTT
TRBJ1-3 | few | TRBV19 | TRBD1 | CASTPRDRGHTIYF | TGTGCCAGTACCCCCCGGGACAGGGGTCACACCATATATTTT
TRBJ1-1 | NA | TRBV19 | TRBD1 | CASSVPSRGTGLTEAFF | TGTGCCAGTAGTGTTCCCTCCAGGGGGACAGGGCTCACTGAAGCTTTCTTT
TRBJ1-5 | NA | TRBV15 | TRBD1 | CATRDSQYVSQHF | TGTGCCACTAGGGACAGCCAGTATGTCTCCCAGCATTTT